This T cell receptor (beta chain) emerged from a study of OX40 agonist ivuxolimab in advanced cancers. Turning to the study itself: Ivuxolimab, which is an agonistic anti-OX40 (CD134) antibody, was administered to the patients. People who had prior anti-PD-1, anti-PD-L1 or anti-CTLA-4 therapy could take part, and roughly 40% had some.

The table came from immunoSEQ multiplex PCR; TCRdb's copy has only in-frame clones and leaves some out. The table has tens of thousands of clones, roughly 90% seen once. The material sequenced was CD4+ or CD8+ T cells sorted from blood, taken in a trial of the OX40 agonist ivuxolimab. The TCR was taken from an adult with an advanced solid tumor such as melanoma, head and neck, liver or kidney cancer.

The CDR3 here is CASSLEVNTEAFF. The CDR3 DNA is TGCGCCAGCAGCTTGGAGGTGAACACTGAAGCTTTCTTT. The J gene is TRBJ1-1, the V gene TRBV5-1; the D is unclear. Trimming stripped 0 bases from V and 0 bases from J, with 3 bases between. Germline lookup yields CDR1 SGHRS and CDR2 YFSETQ. This CDR3 is 13 amino acids long. The full variable domain, in which reference TRBV5-1 and TRBJ1-1 provide the parts outside the CDR3, is KAGVTQTPRYLIKTRGQQVTLSCSPISGHRSVSWYQQTPGQGLQFLFEYFSETQRNKGNFPGRFSGRQFSNSRSEMNVSTLELGDSALYLCASSLEVNTEAFFGQGTRLTVV.